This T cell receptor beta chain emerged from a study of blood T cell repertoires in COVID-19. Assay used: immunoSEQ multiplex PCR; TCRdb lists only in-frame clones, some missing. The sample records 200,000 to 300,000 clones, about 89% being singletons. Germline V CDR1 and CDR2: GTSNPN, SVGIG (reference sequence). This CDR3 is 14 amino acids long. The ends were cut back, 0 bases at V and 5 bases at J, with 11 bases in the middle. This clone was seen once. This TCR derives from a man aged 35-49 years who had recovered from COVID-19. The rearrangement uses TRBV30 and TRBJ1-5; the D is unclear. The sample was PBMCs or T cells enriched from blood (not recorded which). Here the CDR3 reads CAWSVPTVYQPQHF. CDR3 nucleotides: TGTGCCTGGAGTGTCCCCACGGTCTATCAGCCCCAGCATTTT.